This T cell receptor beta chain was recovered during a study of blood T cell repertoires in COVID-19. The assay was immunoSEQ multiplex PCR, and TCRdb's table has in-frame clones only and misses some. The sample holds a few hundred thousand clones; around 84% are singletons and the top ten take about 7%. This CDR3 region has 12 residues. Trimming removed 4 bases at V and 8 bases at J, with 8 bases between. This TCR was sampled from a woman aged 40 to 55 with acute COVID-19. This chain uses TRBV12-3 or TRBV12-4 with TRBJ1-4; D uncertain. Sequencing used PBMCs or T cells enriched from blood (not recorded which). CDR3 nucleotides: TGTGCCAGCAGTTCAATACTCGAAAAACTGTTTTTT. This sequence encodes CASSSILEKLFF.